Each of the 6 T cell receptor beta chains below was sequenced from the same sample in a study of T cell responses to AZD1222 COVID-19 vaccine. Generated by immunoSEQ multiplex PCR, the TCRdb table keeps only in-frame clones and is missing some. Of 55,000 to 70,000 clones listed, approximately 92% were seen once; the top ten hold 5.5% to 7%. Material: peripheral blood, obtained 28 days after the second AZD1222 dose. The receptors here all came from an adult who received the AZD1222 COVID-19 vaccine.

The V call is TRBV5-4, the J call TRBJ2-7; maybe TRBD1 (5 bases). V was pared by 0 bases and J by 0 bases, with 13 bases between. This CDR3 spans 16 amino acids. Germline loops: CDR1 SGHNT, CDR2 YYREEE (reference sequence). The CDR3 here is CASSLGTFVPSYEQYF. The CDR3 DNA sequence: TGTGCCAGCAGCTTGGGGACATTCGTCCCCTCCTACGAGCAGTACTTC.

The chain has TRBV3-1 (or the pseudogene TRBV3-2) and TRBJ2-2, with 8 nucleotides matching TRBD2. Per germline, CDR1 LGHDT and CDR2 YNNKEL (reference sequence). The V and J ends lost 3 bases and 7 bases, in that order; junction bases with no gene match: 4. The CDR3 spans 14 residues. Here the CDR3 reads CASSQGLGDGELFF. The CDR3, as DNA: TGTGCCAGCAGCCAGGGACTAGGGGACGGGGAGCTGTTTTTT.

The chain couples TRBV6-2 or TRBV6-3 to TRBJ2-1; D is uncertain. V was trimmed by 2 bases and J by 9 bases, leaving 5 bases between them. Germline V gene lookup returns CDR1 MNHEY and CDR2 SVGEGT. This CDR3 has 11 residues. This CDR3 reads CASSYAGEQFF. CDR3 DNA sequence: TGTGCCAGCAGTTACGCCGGTGAGCAGTTCTTC.

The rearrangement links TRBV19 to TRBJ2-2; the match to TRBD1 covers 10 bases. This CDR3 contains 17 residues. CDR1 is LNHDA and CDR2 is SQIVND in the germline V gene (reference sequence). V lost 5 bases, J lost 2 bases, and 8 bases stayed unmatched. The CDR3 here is CASSVLGQGKNTGELFF. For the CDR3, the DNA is TGTGCCAGTAGTGTACTGGGACAGGGGAAAAACACCGGGGAGCTGTTTTTT.

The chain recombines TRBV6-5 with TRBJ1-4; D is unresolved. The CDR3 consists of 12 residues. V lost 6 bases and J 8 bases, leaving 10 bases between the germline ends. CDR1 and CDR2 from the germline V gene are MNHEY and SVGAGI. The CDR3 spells CASRSPGEKLFF. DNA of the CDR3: TGTGCCAGCAGATCGCCGGGAGAAAAACTGTTTTTT.

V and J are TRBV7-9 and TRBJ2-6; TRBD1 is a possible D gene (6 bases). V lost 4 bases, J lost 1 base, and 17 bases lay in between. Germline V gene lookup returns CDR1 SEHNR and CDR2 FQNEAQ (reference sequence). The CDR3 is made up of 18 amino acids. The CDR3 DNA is TGTGCCAGCAGCTCGTCAGGGGTCTCCTTTTCTGGGGCCAACGTCCTGACTTTC. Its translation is CASSSSGVSFSGANVLTF. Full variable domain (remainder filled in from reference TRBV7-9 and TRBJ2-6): DTGVSQNPRHKITKRGQNVTFRCDPISEHNRLYWYRQTLGQGPEFLTYFQNEAQLEKSRLLSDRFSAERPKGSFSTLEIQRTEQGDSAMYLCASSSSGVSFSGANVLTFGAGSRLTVL.